This TCR beta chain stems from a study of PD-1 blockade in mismatch repair-deficient tumors. Data came from immunoSEQ multiplex PCR; TCRdb stores just in-frame clones and leaves some out. The table records some 120,000 clones, about 85% of them present only once. Mismatch repair deficiency was confirmed in all patients, by PCR or immunohistochemistry. The germline CDR1 and CDR2 sequences are MNHNY and SVGAGI (reference sequence). CDR3 length equals 16 residues. With 6 bases removed from V and 6 bases from J, the gap between germline ends came to 21 bases. The chain couples TRBV6-6 to TRBJ1-5; no firm D call. The specimen was peripheral blood, collected 44 weeks after starting pembrolizumab. The origin of this receptor is an adult with mismatch repair-deficient cancer. CDR3 protein: CASSRAGRGRSQPQHF. CDR3 bases: TGTGCCAGCAGCCGCGCAGGTAGAGGGAGGAGTCAGCCCCAGCATTTT.